This entry features one T cell receptor (beta chain) sequence. The antigen remains unidentified. One entry per CDR3 protein, called by TCRdb with MiXCR from the reads. The sample has 49,000 or so distinct CDR3 sequences, approximately 20% seen once. These data come from a study of T cell repertoires in cytomegalovirus infection. Points from the study as a whole: Predominance within the ex vivo response was attributable to HLA-C-restricted CMV-specific TCR beta clonotypes.

The CDR3 loop spans 15 amino acids. From germline, CDR1 is MNHEY and CDR2 SVGEGT. V lost 2 bases, J lost 5 bases, and 15 bases lay in between. This rearrangement joins TRBV6-2 or TRBV6-3 to TRBJ1-2; D gene unclear. The sample in question was CD8+ T cells from cultured PBMCs, obtained from culture after CMV antigen stimulation. This receptor was identified in a human donor in good health (CMV status not recorded). Some clones in this sample may be carry-over from other donors' samples. The CDR3 is CASSYRTPGRYGYTF. The DNA of the CDR3 is TGTGCCAGCAGTTACCGAACGCCCGGGCGGTATGGCTACACCTTC.